A single sample is the source of the 15 T cell receptor beta chains below, sequenced in a study of blood T cells in healthy people across ages. Primed by a sample-barcoded 5' primer and a J-beta primer mix, a second PCR proceeded for 7 to 11 cycles. TCRdb reanalysed the 5' RACE reads using MiXCR and keeps one entry per CDR3 protein. The table includes more than 550,000 distinct CDR3 sequences, 22% detected once. The sample comprised blood. Receptors were obtained from a man aged 65-85 years in good health.

This clonotype appeared a few times. This chain uses TRBV6-6 with TRBJ2-3; D ambiguous. CDR1 is MNHNY and CDR2 is SVGAGI in the germline V gene (reference sequence). The V end was cut by 2 bases, the J end by 6 bases, with 6 bases between. The CDR3 is 12 residues long. The CDR3 sequence is CASSYGQDTQYF. CDR3 in DNA: TGTGCCAGCAGTTACGGGCAGGATACGCAGTATTTT.

The rearrangement joins TRBV11-2 to TRBJ1-6; a weak D match, TRBD1 (5 bases). The CDR3 has 15 residues. V was clipped by 1 base and J by 7 bases, with 11 bases between them. Germline V lookup: CDR1 SGHAT, CDR2 FQNNGV. CDR3 sequence: CASSLVVGVNSPLHF. CDR3 DNA sequence: TGTGCCAGCAGCTTAGTAGTAGGGGTGAATTCACCCCTCCACTTT.

This clonotype was seen a few times. V is TRBV2 and J is TRBJ1-4, with D tentatively TRBD1 (6 bases). V was cut by 5 bases and J by 5 bases, with 15 bases left in between. From germline, CDR1 is SNHLY and CDR2 FYNNEI. The CDR3 consists of 15 residues. The CDR3 is CASSLVAGANEKLFF. The CDR3 DNA sequence: TGTGCCAGCAGTTTGGTAGCAGGGGCCAATGAAAAACTGTTTTTT.

This clonotype has a handful of counts. The chain uses TRBV7-2 and TRBJ2-5, with D unclear. Deletions cut 3 bases from V and 2 bases from J, with 10 bases between. The CDR3 extends over 14 amino acids. The germline gives CDR1 SGHTA, CDR2 FQGNSA. This CDR3 reads CASSFTRLQETQYF. The DNA of the CDR3 is TGTGCCAGCAGCTTTACAAGGTTACAAGAGACCCAGTACTTC.

This clonotype showed up just a few times. This chain connects TRBV13 to TRBJ2-7, with no clear D. Germline V gene data show CDR1 as PRHDT and CDR2 as FYEKMQ (reference sequence). The CDR3 length is 14 residues. Trimming took 3 bases from V and 2 from J, leaving 11 bases between them. CDR3 residues: CASSFSVNTYEQYF. CDR3 coding DNA: TGTGCCAGCAGCTTCTCAGTAAACACCTACGAGCAGTACTTC.

This clonotype was seen a handful of times. The V gene is TRBV12-3 or TRBV12-4, the J gene TRBJ2-5; the D is unclear. V was clipped by 4 bases and J by 9 bases, with 9 bases between them. This CDR3 contains 11 residues. For the CDR3, the DNA is TGTGCCAGCAGTTGGGGATACTCCCAGTACTTC. Translated: CASSWGYSQYF.

This clonotype was recorded many times. The chain joins TRBV7-9 to TRBJ1-1; unclear D gene. The V end lost 7 bases, the J end lost 6 bases, and 15 bases lay between the germline ends. This CDR3 comprises 13 residues. CDR1 and CDR2 (germline): SEHNR, FQNEAQ (reference sequence). DNA for the CDR3: TGTGCCAGCACCACCAGGAGGCAGGCTGAAGCTTTCTTT. It codes for CASTTRRQAEAFF. The full variable domain, its missing parts supplied by reference TRBV7-9 and TRBJ1-1, is DTGVSQNPRHKITKRGQNVTFRCDPISEHNRLYWYRQTLGQGPEFLTYFQNEAQLEKSRLLSDRFSAERPKGSFSTLEIQRTEQGDSAMYLCASTTRRQAEAFFGQGTRLTVV.

This chain uses TRBV5-1 with TRBJ2-5; 12 bases align to TRBD2. Germline CDR1 reads SGHRS; CDR2 reads YFSETQ. With V trimmed by 4 bases and J by 2 bases, 12 bases remained unmatched. This CDR3 is 18 amino acids long. This CDR3 is CASSLPMTSGGSQETQYF. The CDR3 DNA sequence: TGCGCCAGCAGCCTACCAATGACTAGCGGGGGATCACAAGAGACCCAGTACTTC.

V usage is TRBV10-3 and J usage is TRBJ2-1, with TRBD1 matching 7 bases. The CDR3 loop spans 16 amino acids. Trimming at V came to 2 bases and at J to 8 bases, leaving 12 bases not matched to a gene. Germline V gene sequence: CDR1 ENHRY, CDR2 SYGVKD. The CDR3 DNA follows: TGTGCCATCAGTGAGCGGGCGACAGGGAAGTCGTATGAGCAGTTCTTC. Its translation: CAISERATGKSYEQFF.

The rearrangement joins TRBV20-1 to TRBJ2-3; 10 nucleotides match TRBD2. V lost 5 bases, J lost 4 bases, and 9 bases stayed unmatched. In germline, CDR1 is DFQATT, CDR2 SNEGSKA (reference sequence). The length of the CDR3 is 15 residues. The CDR3 reads CSAPHPSGGSDTQYF. CDR3 bases: TGCAGTGCTCCCCATCCTAGCGGGGGCTCAGATACGCAGTATTTT.

This clonotype has just a few counts. V usage is TRBV2 and J usage is TRBJ2-4; possibly TRBD1 for D (6 bases). The germline gives CDR1 SNHLY, CDR2 FYNNEI. Trimming left V 5 bases short and J 0 bases short, with 11 bases between. The CDR3 is made up of 15 amino acids. The CDR3 nucleotides read TGTGCCAGCAGTTTAGACAGGCTAGCCAAAAACATTCAGTACTTC. Protein product: CASSLDRLAKNIQYF.

The chain joins TRBV10-3 to TRBJ1-3; 8 positions match TRBD1. In germline, CDR1 is ENHRY, CDR2 SYGVKD. J was trimmed by 1 base and V by 4 bases; bases with no gene match: 6. CDR3 length: 16 amino acids. The CDR3 DNA reads as TGTGCCATCAGTGCACTGGACAGGGAGTCTGGAAACACCATATATTTT. The encoded protein is CAISALDRESGNTIYF.

This clonotype was seen a handful of times. The chain carries TRBV4-3 and TRBJ2-5; D possibly corresponds to TRBD1 (5 bases). The DNA matches TRBJ2-7 better at its end, which makes the J call doubtful. The CDR3 runs 18 residues. In germline, CDR1 is LGHNA, CDR2 YSLEER. The CDR3 coding sequence is TGCGCCAGCAGCCAAGAAGAAAAGAAGGGGTTGAACCCTTACGAGCAGTACGTC. Residues: CASSQEEKKGLNPYEQYV.

J is TRBJ2-6 and V is TRBV6-1, with D possibly TRBD2 on 7 matching bases. The V end was cut by 2 bases, the J end by 0 bases, with 8 bases between. Germline V gene data show CDR1 as MNHNS and CDR2 as SASEGT. The CDR3 length is 16 residues. As DNA, the CDR3 is TGTGCCAGCAGTGAAAGGGGGGGCTCTGGGGCCAACGTCCTGACTTTC. Amino acid sequence: CASSERGGSGANVLTF.

This clonotype was counted between two and nine times. The chain joins TRBV6-2 or TRBV6-3 to TRBJ1-2; D unresolved. Germline assignment: CDR1 MNHEY and CDR2 SVGEGT. Trimming left V 4 bases short and J 5 bases short, with 11 bases between. The CDR3 has 13 residues. DNA of the CDR3: TGTGCCAGCAGTTTCACCGGGCCGTATGGCTACACCTTC. Protein: CASSFTGPYGYTF.